The 2 T cell receptor beta chains below all came from one sample that was sequenced in a study of CXCR3-negative and CXCR3-positive naive CD8 T cells. TRB cDNA was prepared as libraries by UMI-labeled 5' RACE. TCRdb reworked the 5' RACE reads into one entry per CDR3 protein, no DNA. Its clone listing holds around 140,000 distinct CDR3 sequences. The sequenced sample was naive CXCR3- CD8+ T cells from blood. Indicated subset: CD45RO-CCR7+CD27+CD95- naive CD8+ T cells lacking CXCR3 (TNR3-). All receptors derive from a human donor in good health. Some clones in this sample may be carry-over from other donors' samples.

This CDR3 reads CASSHGTGGSYEQYF. The chain couples TRBV4-1 to TRBJ2-7; TCRdb selects TRBD1, and the lack of DNA leaves this call unchecked. The germline V gene encodes CDR1 MGHRA and CDR2 YSYEKL. This CDR3 is 15 amino acids long.

The gene calls are TRBV29-1 and TRBJ2-1; TCRdb's D call of TRBD1 is untestable without DNA. The CDR3 length is 13 residues. The V gene's germline CDR1 is SQVTM and CDR2 ANQGSEA. The CDR3 reads CSVHGGPLGEQFF.